This T cell receptor beta chain was captured in a study of blood T cells in healthy people across ages. Study in general: Roughly one uniquely barcoded beta molecule per two T cells was captured.

A sample-barcoded 5' primer and a J-beta primer mix were used in a second PCR of roughly 6 to 11 cycles. TCRdb re-derived calls from the 5' RACE reads in MiXCR, one entry per CDR3 protein. Here the sample spans around 800,000 distinct CDR3 sequences, under 45% being singletons. Trimming removed 5 bases from V and 4 bases from J, with 15 bases in between. This CDR3 is 15 amino acids long. Germline V lookup: CDR1 MGHRA, CDR2 YSYEKL. The receptor was derived from a man between 60 and 70 years old in good health. The chain employs TRBV4-1 and TRBJ1-5; D is ambiguous. Input material: blood. The CDR3 DNA sequence: TGCGCCAGCAGCGTGGCTCTATGGGGAAATCAGCCCCAGCATTTT. Protein: CASSVALWGNQPQHF.